The T cell receptor beta chain under discussion was sequenced for a study of T cell responses to AZD1222 COVID-19 vaccine. Study-level results: Of the AZD1222 recipients, only five to seven were seropositive at baseline. Recipients of two AZD1222 doses showed rising Spike-specific TCR breadth and depth. Epitopes outside B.1.351 and B.1.1.7 mutated regions reportedly drew nearly half of spike TCRs.

The data were produced by immunoSEQ multiplex PCR, yet TCRdb's version contains in-frame clones alone and is incomplete. This sample carries 150,000 to 200,000 clones, more than 90% of them seen once, and the ten largest clones take about 3.6%. To note about this clone: Its specificity is not known.

This CDR3 region has 16 residues. V was cut by 5 bases and J by 8 bases, with 22 bases left in between. CDR1 and CDR2 from the germline V gene are LGHDT and YNNKEL (reference sequence). The V gene is TRBV3-1 (or the pseudogene TRBV3-2), the J gene TRBJ1-3, with D tentatively TRBD1 (6 bases). This clonotype originated in an adult who received the MenACWY meningococcal vaccine as a control. Sequencing used peripheral blood, obtained 28 days after the second dose of the MenACWY control vaccine. CDR3: CASSGRTVPLGDTIYF. The CDR3 coding sequence is TGTGCCAGCAGCGGCCGGACAGTTCCCTTGGGGGACACCATATATTTT.